The 7 T cell receptor beta chains below were found in one sample sequenced in a study of T cells in Graves' hyperthyroidism and ophthalmopathy. There were TCR beta CDR3 regions amplified from RNA transcripts. The HTBI primer set drove a first-round RT-PCR of the TCR CDR3. TCRdb re-derived calls from the multiplex PCR reads in MiXCR, one entry per CDR3 protein. Counted here are a few hundred thousand distinct CDR3 sequences, approximately 20% occurring once; the ten biggest clones make up about two fifths. The specimen sequenced was blood. The receptors were gathered from a man aged 35-49 years with Graves' hyperthyroidism.

The gene calls are TRBV20-1 and TRBJ2-1, with a possible D match to TRBD2 (7 bases). Trimming cost V 7 bases and J 0 bases, with 16 bases left between them. From germline, CDR1 is DFQATT and CDR2 SNEGSKA (reference sequence). CDR3 length equals 15 residues. CDR3 bases: TGCAGTGTGTACTCGGGGGGCCGCTCCTACAATGAGCAGTTCTTC. This codes for CSVYSGGRSYNEQFF.

For this clonotype: A junction end diverges from the germline sequence, so it may reflect a read error. The chain links TRBV27 to TRBJ2-6; D remains unclear. The germline V gene has CDR1 MNHEY and CDR2 SMNVEV (reference sequence). The CDR3 loop spans 14 amino acids. This chain's CDR3 is CAGSSSSGANVLTF. In DNA form, the CDR3 reads TGTGCCGGCAGTTCCAGCTCTGGGGCCAACGTCCTGACTTTC. Looking up the rest from reference TRBV27 and TRBJ2-6 gives the full variable domain: EAQVTQNPRYLITVTGKKLTVTCSQNMNHEYMSWYRQDPGLGLRQIYYSMNVEVTDKGDVPEGYKVSRKEKRNFPLILESPSPNQTSLYFCAGSSSSGANVLTFGAGSRLTVL.

A few counts support this clonotype. This rearrangement joins TRBV7-9 to TRBJ2-4; TRBD2 matches at 8 bases. This CDR3 has 15 amino acids. J was trimmed by 6 bases and V by 4 bases; bases with no gene match: 8. CDR1 SEHNR and CDR2 FQNEAQ come from the germline V gene (reference sequence). CDR3 in DNA: TGTGCCAGCAGCTCCAGAGGACTAGCCGGAAACATTCAGTACTTC. This translates into CASSSRGLAGNIQYF.

The chain joins TRBV6-2 or TRBV6-3 to TRBJ2-3; 9 positions agree with TRBD2. The CDR3 sequence is 15 residues long. Germline V gene lookup returns CDR1 MNHEY and CDR2 SVGEGT. Trimming removed 6 bases from V and 6 bases from J; junction bases left unmatched: 10. In nucleotides, the CDR3 is TGTGCCAGCAGCCTCGAAATAGCGGGGGTGGATACGCAGTATTTT. It translates to CASSLEIAGVDTQYF.

This clonotype was seen ten or more times. The chain carries TRBV20-1 and TRBJ1-5; D perhaps matches TRBD1 (6 bases). CDR3 length: 14 residues. V was cut by 2 bases and J by 5 bases, with 13 bases left in between. Germline V gene sequence: CDR1 DFQATT, CDR2 SNEGSKA (reference sequence). The CDR3 here is CSARWAGEDQPQHF. The CDR3 region has the DNA TGCAGTGCTAGATGGGCAGGGGAGGATCAGCCCCAGCATTTT.

This clonotype was seen ten or more times. The chain carries TRBV30 and TRBJ2-7; 8 positions agree with TRBD1. After removal of 4 bases from V and 3 bases from J, the junction contained 5 bases not matched to a gene. The CDR3 contains 13 residues. Germline CDR1 and CDR2: GTSNPN and SVGIG (reference sequence). This CDR3 is CAWNGQGGYEQYF. As DNA, the CDR3 is TGTGCCTGGAACGGACAGGGTGGCTACGAGCAGTACTTC.

The CDR3 nucleotides read TGTGCCAGCAGCTTATCGAGGGGGGAAGGCAAGACCCAGTACTTC. Its translation: CASSLSRGEGKTQYF. The J gene is TRBJ2-5, the V gene TRBV13, with D perhaps matching TRBD1 or TRBD2 (6 bases each). The CDR3 is made up of 15 amino acids. V shed 2 bases and J shed 6 bases, with 16 bases lying between them. The germline V gene has CDR1 PRHDT and CDR2 FYEKMQ (reference sequence). The whole variable domain, filled in from reference TRBV13 and TRBJ2-5, reads AAGVIQSPRHLIKEKRETATLKCYPIPRHDTVYWYQQGPGQDPQFLISFYEKMQSDKGSIPDRFSAQQFSDYHSELNMSSLELGDSALYFCASSLSRGEGKTQYFGPGTRLLVL.